The 28 T cell receptor beta chains reported below all come from one sample, sequenced in a study of blood T cells in healthy people across ages. Primers used in a second PCR of roughly 6 to 12 cycles were a sample-barcoded 5' primer and a J-beta primer mix. From the 5' RACE reads, TCRdb called clonotypes with MiXCR, one entry per CDR3 protein. The data contain about 730,000 distinct CDR3 sequences, roughly 44% of them singletons. The sequenced sample was blood. These receptors all come from an older woman in good health.

The table lists this clonotype with a few counts. This chain links TRBV3-1 with TRBJ2-1; 11 positions agree with TRBD2. CDR3 size: 14 residues. J was trimmed by 4 bases and V by 8 bases; bases with no gene match: 4. CDR1 is LGHDT, CDR2 YNNKEL, per germline (reference sequence). The CDR3 is CASGGTSGYNEQFF. CDR3 DNA sequence: TGTGCCAGCGGCGGGACTAGCGGTTACAATGAGCAGTTCTTC.

This clonotype has more than one count but fewer than ten. The chain combines TRBV20-1 with TRBJ2-1; 13 bases agree with TRBD2. V lost 7 bases to trimming and J lost 2 bases; unmatched junction nucleotides: 5. This CDR3 is 15 amino acids long. Per germline, CDR1 DFQATT and CDR2 SNEGSKA (reference sequence). This CDR3 reads CSGTSGRDAYNEQFF. CDR3 nucleotide sequence: TGCAGTGGGACTAGCGGGAGAGACGCCTACAATGAGCAGTTCTTC.

This clonotype was observed a handful of times. J is TRBJ1-6 and V is TRBV11-2, with D possibly TRBD1 on 5 matching bases. CDR1 SGHAT and CDR2 FQNNGV come from the germline V gene. The CDR3 runs 15 residues. Trimming stripped 5 bases from V and 6 bases from J, with 14 bases between. This CDR3 reads CASSLSPGPNSPLHF. The CDR3, as DNA: TGTGCCAGCAGCCTAAGTCCGGGGCCTAATTCACCCCTCCACTTT. The full variable domain, its missing parts supplied by reference TRBV11-2 and TRBJ1-6, is EAGVAQSPRYKIIEKRQSVAFWCNPISGHATLYWYQQILGQGPKLLIQFQNNGVVDDSQLPKDRFSAERLKGVDSTLKIQPAKLEDSAVYLCASSLSPGPNSPLHFGNGTRLTVT.

This clonotype was counted a few times. This may arise from a read error, as a much more abundant clone is one base away. The chain uses TRBV5-1 and TRBJ2-7; D is ambiguous. Deletions cut 3 bases from V and 2 bases from J, with 15 bases between. The germline V gene encodes CDR1 SGHRS and CDR2 YFSETQ. The CDR3 loop spans 15 amino acids. The CDR3 sequence: CASSSPRAAPYEQYF. CDR3 DNA sequence: TGCGCCAGCAGCTCGCCTCGAGCAGCTCCCTACGAGCAGTACTTC.

This clonotype was detected only a few times. CDR3 amino acids: CASSPSEGQAVEQYF. For the CDR3, the DNA is TGTGCCAGCTCACCATCGGAGGGACAGGCCGTCGAGCAGTACTTC. The rearrangement joins TRBV18 to TRBJ2-7, with 8 nucleotides matching TRBD1. The CDR3 is 15 residues long. V lost 2 bases, J lost 6 bases, and 9 bases stayed unmatched. Germline assignment: CDR1 KGHSH and CDR2 LQKENI.

A few counts support this clonotype. This CDR3 is CASSEQGHQETQYF. CDR3 coding DNA: TGCGCCAGCAGCGAACAGGGGCACCAAGAGACCCAGTACTTC. The J gene is TRBJ2-5, the V gene TRBV5-1; the match to TRBD1 covers 7 bases. This CDR3 has 14 amino acids. Losses at the gene ends were 4 bases for V and 0 bases for J; bases not matched to a gene: 3. Germline loops: CDR1 SGHRS, CDR2 YFSETQ.

In its sample, this clonotype was seen many times. V and J are TRBV6-2 or TRBV6-3 and TRBJ2-1; 9 positions match TRBD2. The CDR3 totals 19 residues. CDR1 is MNHEY, CDR2 SVGEGT, per germline. V gave up 0 bases and J gave up 2 bases; unmatched junction bases: 11. This CDR3 reads CASSYSAKREAAPYNEQFF. CDR3 nucleotide sequence: TGTGCCAGCAGTTACTCCGCTAAGCGGGAGGCTGCCCCCTACAATGAGCAGTTCTTC.

The chain combines TRBV4-3 with TRBJ2-1; the D is unclear. V was shortened by 1 base and J by 9 bases, with 10 bases between the two germline ends. Germline V gives CDR1 LGHNA, CDR2 YSLEER. This CDR3 comprises 13 residues. The CDR3 loop is CASSQVGLSEQFF. The CDR3 DNA sequence: TGCGCCAGCAGCCAAGTGGGGTTGTCTGAGCAGTTCTTC.

The rearrangement uses TRBV27 and TRBJ2-4, with 10 bases that match TRBD1. The DNA end favors TRBJ2-7, so the J call may be wrong. The CDR3 has 17 residues. CDR1 and CDR2 (germline): MNHEY, SMNVEV (reference sequence). CDR3 protein: CASSYGTGESYSYEQYF. CDR3 nucleotides: TGTGCCAGCAGCTACGGGACAGGGGAATCATACTCCTACGAGCAGTACTTC.

This clonotype was detected once. The chain links TRBV5-1 to TRBJ2-1; TRBD2 might be the D (5 bases). The germline V and J ends were trimmed by 1 base and 6 bases, with 14 bases remaining between them. This CDR3 spans 15 amino acids. From germline, CDR1 is SGHRS and CDR2 YFSETQ. CDR3 DNA: TGCGCCAGCAGCTTGAGAGGTCTTGAGGGCAATGAGCAGTTCTTC. It is translated as CASSLRGLEGNEQFF.

There are a few counts of this clonotype. The chain couples TRBV29-1 to TRBJ1-1, with D uncertain. From germline, CDR1 is SQVTM and CDR2 ANQGSEA. CDR3 length: 13 residues. Trimming took 3 bases from V and 4 from J, leaving 12 bases between them. The CDR3 loop is CSVDVARGTEAFF. CDR3 coding DNA: TGCAGCGTTGATGTAGCCCGGGGCACTGAAGCTTTCTTT.

The V gene is TRBV7-2, the J gene TRBJ2-1; 14 nucleotides agree with TRBD2. Looked up from germline, CDR1 is SGHTA and CDR2 is FQGNSA. The CDR3 has 20 residues. Losses at the gene ends were 1 base for V and 0 bases for J; bases not matched to a gene: 8. Here the CDR3 reads CASSLVGTSGSPISYNEQFF. CDR3 bases: TGTGCCAGCAGCTTAGTTGGGACTAGCGGGAGTCCAATCTCCTACAATGAGCAGTTCTTC.

The table lists this clonotype with a few counts. This rearrangement joins TRBV6-1 to TRBJ1-1; D is perhaps TRBD1 (5 bases). Germline CDR1 reads MNHNS; CDR2 reads SASEGT. This CDR3 region has 16 residues. Trimming cost V 1 base and J 5 bases, with 17 bases left between them. As DNA, the CDR3 is TGTGCCAGCAGTGAAGGAGTTGGCAGGGTGGATACTGAAGCTTTCTTT. Its translation is CASSEGVGRVDTEAFF.

This chain joins TRBV7-2 and TRBJ2-6; D is unresolved. Trimming took off 8 bases at V and 0 bases at J, with 14 bases between the two ends. The CDR3 has 16 residues. From germline, CDR1 is SGHTA and CDR2 FQGNSA. The CDR3 protein is CASSYLEVSGANVLTF. Written as DNA, the CDR3 is TGTGCCAGCTCCTACCTGGAAGTCTCTGGGGCCAACGTCCTGACTTTC.

This clonotype has more than one count but fewer than ten. The CDR3 loop is CASSVPSGSRQYF. CDR3 sequence (DNA): TGTGCCAGCAGTGTGCCTAGCGGGAGCCGTCAGTACTTC. This sequence joins TRBV28 and TRBJ2-7; 10 bases match TRBD2. The CDR3 is 13 amino acids. Germline V CDR1 and CDR2: MDHEN, SYDVKM. Unmatched junction bases numbered 8, after V lost 5 bases and J lost 10 bases.

The J gene is TRBJ2-1, the V gene TRBV4-3; 11 bases are shared with TRBD2. The V gene end was trimmed by 0 bases and the J gene end by 8 bases; junction bases not matched to a gene: 9. Germline CDR1 and CDR2: LGHNA and YSLEER. The CDR3 runs to 17 residues. Here the CDR3 reads CASSQETSSGRMYEQFF. The CDR3 DNA is TGCGCCAGCAGCCAAGAGACCTCTAGCGGGAGGATGTATGAGCAGTTCTTC.

About this clonotype itself: A read error may explain this, as a much larger clone is one base away. The rearrangement uses TRBV5-1 and TRBJ2-7; TRBD2 matches at 9 bases. Germline loops: CDR1 SGHRS, CDR2 YFSETQ. The CDR3 covers 14 residues. The CDR3, as DNA: TGCGCCAGCAGCTCACTAGCGGGTGGCGACGAGCGGTACTTC. Translated: CASSSLAGGDERYF.

The rearrangement joins TRBV6-1 to TRBJ2-1, with D possibly TRBD2 on 6 matching bases. CDR1 is MNHNS and CDR2 is SASEGT in the germline V gene. The V end lost 5 bases, the J end lost 8 bases, and 22 bases lay between the germline ends. The CDR3 sequence is 16 residues long. The chain's CDR3 is CASSQGRTGVRDEQFF. CDR3 in DNA: TGTGCCAGCAGTCAAGGAAGAACGGGAGTTCGTGATGAGCAGTTCTTC.

This clonotype was seen repeatedly, ten times or more. The V call is TRBV21-1, the J call TRBJ1-2; the DNA was not compared with TRBD1, the D call given in the table. TRBV21-1 is given as a pseudogene. CDR3 length: 16 residues. CDR3 in amino acids: CASSNLPGTPDYGYTF. The CDR3 region has the DNA TGTGCCAGCAGCAATTTACCGGGGACACCAGACTATGGCTACACCTTC.

V gene TRBV24-1 combines with J gene TRBJ2-7, with D perhaps being TRBD1 or TRBD2 (6 bases each). The CDR3 length is 17 residues. CDR1 is KGHDR, CDR2 SFDVKD, per germline. Trimming removed 8 bases from V and 0 bases from J, with 22 bases in between. CDR3: CATIAGNGGESSYEQYF. The CDR3 DNA sequence: TGTGCCACCATCGCTGGTAACGGGGGCGAGAGCTCCTACGAGCAGTACTTC.

Notes on this clonotype: This sequence may be a read error, since a much larger clone differs from it by one base. The rearrangement joins TRBV7-8 to TRBJ2-7; D unresolved. Germline V gene lookup returns CDR1 SGHVS and CDR2 FQNEAQ. There are 14 residues in the CDR3. In nucleotides, the CDR3 is TGTGCCAGCAACTTAGGACGTAGCTCCTACGAGCAGTACTTC. This codes for CASNLGRSSYEQYF.

The rearrangement links TRBV20-1 to TRBJ1-1, with 7 bases fitting TRBD1. The CDR3 length is 13 residues. After removal of 6 bases from V and 3 bases from J, the junction contained 7 bases not matched to a gene. The V gene's germline CDR1 is DFQATT and CDR2 SNEGSKA (reference sequence). The CDR3 sequence is CSANAGGDTEAFF. The CDR3 DNA sequence: TGCAGTGCCAACGCAGGGGGTGACACTGAAGCTTTCTTT.

The chain couples TRBV20-1 to TRBJ1-5; D gene ambiguous. The germline V gene has CDR1 DFQATT and CDR2 SNEGSKA (reference sequence). The length of the CDR3 is 15 residues. V was pared by 3 bases and J by 6 bases, with 18 bases between. CDR3 DNA: TGCAGTGCTAGGCTCCCCGGGCAGATCACTCAGCCCCAGCATTTT. Translated, it gives CSARLPGQITQPQHF.

The rearrangement uses TRBV16 and TRBJ2-3; 10 nucleotides line up with TRBD1. V shed 5 bases, J shed 2 bases, and the junction held 10 bases outside the gene matches. Germline CDR1 and CDR2: KGHSY and FQNENV. The CDR3 sequence is 17 residues long. The CDR3 sequence: CASSDRDRGGLTDTQYF. DNA for the CDR3: TGTGCCAGCAGCGACCGGGACAGGGGAGGGCTCACAGATACGCAGTATTTT. The variable domain in full, completed from reference TRBV16 and TRBJ2-3, reads GEEVAQTPKHLVRGEGQKAKLYCAPIKGHSYVFWYQQVLKNEFKFLISFQNENVFDETGMPKERFSAKCLPNSPCSLEIQATKLEDSAVYFCASSDRDRGGLTDTQYFGPGTRLTVL.

In this sample, this clonotype turned up many times. This chain joins TRBV29-1 and TRBJ2-1, with D hard to call. Germline-derived CDR1 and CDR2 are SQVTM and ANQGSEA. The CDR3 totals 11 residues. V lost 6 bases to trimming and J lost 7 bases, with 10 bases between them. CDR3 sequence (DNA): TGCAGCGTGGCTCGAACGAATGAGCAGTTCTTC. Its protein product is CSVARTNEQFF.

Turning to this clonotype: This clone may be a read error of a much larger clone one base away. It is likely a read error, because the conserved phenylalanine at the end of the CDR3 is missing. The V and J genes are TRBV7-9 and TRBJ2-7; D not resolved. Germline CDR1 and CDR2: SEHNR and FQNEAQ (reference sequence). The CDR3 is made up of 12 amino acids. The V gene lost 4 bases and the J gene lost 7 bases, with 11 bases spanning the gap. CDR3 residues: CASSSLGNEQYL. The CDR3, as DNA: TGTGCCAGCAGCTCACTGGGCAATGAGCAGTACTTA.

This clonotype was observed a few times. The V and J genes are TRBV9 and TRBJ1-6; 11 bases are a match to TRBD1. The germline CDR1 and CDR2 sequences are SGDLS and YYNGEE. J was trimmed by 9 bases and V by 3 bases; bases with no gene match: 2. The CDR3 covers 14 residues. CDR3 sequence reads: CASSDGTGGSPLHF. The CDR3 bases are TGTGCCAGCAGCGACGGGACAGGGGGTTCACCCCTCCACTTT.

This rearrangement joins TRBV15 to TRBJ2-1, with 9 bases fitting TRBD2. CDR3 length: 14 residues. Germline V gene data show CDR1 as LNHNV and CDR2 as YYDKDF (reference sequence). V shed 3 bases, J shed 5 bases, and the junction held 2 bases outside the gene matches. The CDR3 nucleotides are TGTGCCACCAGCAGCGGGACTAGCAACAATGAGCAGTTCTTC. Amino acid sequence: CATSSGTSNNEQFF. Full variable domain (missing parts from reference TRBV15 and TRBJ2-1): DAMVIQNPRYQVTQFGKPVTLSCSQTLNHNVMYWYQQKSSQAPKLLFHYYDKDFNNEADTPDNFQSRRPNTSFCFLDIRSPGLGDTAMYLCATSSGTSNNEQFFGPGTRLTVL.